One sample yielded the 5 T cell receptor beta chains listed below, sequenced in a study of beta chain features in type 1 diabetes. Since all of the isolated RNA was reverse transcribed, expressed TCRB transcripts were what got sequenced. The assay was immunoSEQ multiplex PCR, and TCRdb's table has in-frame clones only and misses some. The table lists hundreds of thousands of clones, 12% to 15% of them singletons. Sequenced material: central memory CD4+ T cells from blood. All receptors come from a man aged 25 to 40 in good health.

CDR3 coding DNA: TGCGCCAGCAGCCAAGATTCGGGGGTCGGAACTGAAGCTTTCTTT. This codes for CASSQDSGVGTEAFF. The rearrangement links TRBV4-3 to TRBJ1-1; D possibly corresponds to TRBD1 (5 bases). CDR3 length equals 15 residues. Germline V gives CDR1 LGHNA, CDR2 YSLEER. The V and J ends lost 0 bases and 5 bases respectively, with 13 bases between them.

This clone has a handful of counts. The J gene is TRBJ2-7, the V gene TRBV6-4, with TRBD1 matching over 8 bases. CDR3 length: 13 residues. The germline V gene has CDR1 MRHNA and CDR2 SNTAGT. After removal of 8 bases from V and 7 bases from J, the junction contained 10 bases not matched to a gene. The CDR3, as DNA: TGTGCCAGCGAGACAGGGGTTGGAGTTGAGCAGTACGTC. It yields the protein CASETGVGVEQYV.

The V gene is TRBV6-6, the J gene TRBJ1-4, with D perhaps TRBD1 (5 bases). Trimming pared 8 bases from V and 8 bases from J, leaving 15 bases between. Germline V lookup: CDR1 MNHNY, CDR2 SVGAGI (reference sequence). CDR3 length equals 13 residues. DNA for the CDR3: TGTGCCAGCCTCGGCCGGGGGGGGGAAAAACTGTTTTTT. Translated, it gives CASLGRGGEKLFF.

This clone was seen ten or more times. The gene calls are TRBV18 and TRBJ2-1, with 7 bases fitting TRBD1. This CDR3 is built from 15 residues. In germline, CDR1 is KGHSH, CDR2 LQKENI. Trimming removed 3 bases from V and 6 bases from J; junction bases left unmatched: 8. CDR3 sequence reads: CASSPPGQSTNEQFF. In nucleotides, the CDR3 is TGTGCCAGCTCACCTCCGGGACAGAGCACCAATGAGCAGTTCTTC.

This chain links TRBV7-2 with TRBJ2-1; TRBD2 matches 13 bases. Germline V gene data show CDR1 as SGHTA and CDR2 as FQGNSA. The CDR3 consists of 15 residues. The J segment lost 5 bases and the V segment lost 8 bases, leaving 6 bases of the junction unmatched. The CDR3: CASLLAGGVNNEQFF. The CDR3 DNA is TGTGCCAGCTTACTAGCGGGAGGGGTGAACAATGAGCAGTTCTTC.